The rows below give T cell receptor beta chains drawn from one sample of a study of cytomegalovirus exposure and HLA in healthy donors. Sequencing was performed with immunoSEQ multiplex PCR; in TCRdb, only in-frame clones are kept and a portion is missing. The table records some 120,000 clones, about four fifths of them present only once. The sample taken for sequencing was PBMCs. All receptors derive from a man aged 25 to 45 in good health and CMV-seropositive. The CDR3 runs from the conserved cysteine through the conserved F or W. A D gene is named only where the DNA matches it firmly. Clone size is not always given. Where it is, it says once, few, many or a class for expanded clones.

>TRBJ2-3|TRBD1|TRBV5-1|15|NA
CASSLYGQGADTQYF
TGCGCCAGCAGCTTGTACGGTCAGGGGGCAGATACGCAGTATTTT
>TRBJ2-1|TRBD1|TRBV5-4|17|NA
CASSLRIVQGTVNEQFF
TGTGCCAGCAGCTTGAGGATCGTACAGGGGACGGTGAATGAGCAGTTCTTC
>TRBJ2-1|NA|TRBV5-1|13|once
CASSPNLANEQFF
TGCGCCAGCAGCCCAAACCTAGCGAATGAGCAGTTCTTC
>TRBJ1-1|NA|TRBV7-8|12|NA
CASSFRNTEAFF
TGTGCCAGCAGCTTCAGGAACACTGAAGCTTTCTTT
>TRBJ1-4|TRBD1|TRBV18|14|few
CASSSGTENEKLFF
TGTGCCAGCTCATCCGGGACAGAGAATGAAAAACTGTTTTTT
>TRBJ2-3|NA|TRBV10-2|12|NA
CASSEQGDTQYF
TGCGCCAGCAGTGAACAGGGAGATACGCAGTATTTT
>TRBJ2-3|TRBD2|TRBV7-2|16|NA
CASSPFLRGGTDTQYF
TGTGCCAGCAGCCCCTTTCTGCGGGGGGGCACAGATACGCAGTATTTT
>TRBJ2-1|TRBD2|TRBV6-5|14|NA
CATGRAAGNNEQFF
TGTGCCACCGGCCGGGCAGCGGGGAACAATGAGCAGTTCTTC
>TRBJ2-4|TRBD1|TRBV2|13|NA
CASSEDRGNIQYF
TGTGCCAGCAGTGAGGACAGGGGGAACATTCAGTACTTC
>TRBJ2-2|TRBD2|TRBV30|19|NA
CAWTRPNGLAGGGTGELFF
TGTGCCTGGACACGCCCTAACGGACTAGCGGGGGGTGGAACCGGGGAGCTGTTTTTT
>TRBJ2-3|TRBD1|TRBV6-1|17|NA
CASSESGAGGQGDTQYF
TGTGCCAGCAGTGAATCCGGGGCTGGGGGACAGGGGGATACGCAGTATTTT
>TRBJ1-2|NA|TRBV2|11|NA
CASIRNYGYTF
TGTGCCAGCATACGGAACTATGGCTACACCTTC
>TRBJ1-5|TRBD1|TRBV6-6|16|NA
CASSSKGQGAWQPQHF
TGTGCCAGCAGTTCCAAGGGACAGGGGGCATGGCAGCCCCAGCATTTT
>TRBJ1-2|NA|TRBV6-6|12|NA
CASRGQAGGYTF
TGTGCCAGCAGGGGGCAGGCTGGCGGCTACACCTTC
>TRBJ2-7|NA|TRBV6-1|13|NA
CASSEVGTGDQYF
TGTGCCAGCAGTGAAGTAGGGACGGGAGACCAGTACTTC
>TRBJ1-4|NA|TRBV28|15|NA
CASSLLGGTNEKLFF
TGTGCCAGCAGTTTATTGGGGGGAACTAATGAAAAACTGTTTTTT
>TRBJ2-1|NA|TRBV27|17|NA
CASSLRPGRQRRNEQFF
TGTGCCAGCAGTTTGCGTCCTGGGCGACAGAGACGGAATGAGCAGTTCTTC
>TRBJ2-5|NA|TRBV10-3|15|NA
CAISESRAPEETQYF
TGTGCCATCAGTGAGTCGAGGGCACCAGAGGAGACCCAGTACTTC
>TRBJ1-2|NA|TRBV14|13|NA
CASSQDYSYGYTF
TGTGCCAGCAGCCAAGATTACAGCTATGGCTACACCTTC
>TRBJ2-3|NA|TRBV7-8|14|NA
CASSLGPKVDTQYF
TGTGCCAGCAGCTTGGGCCCCAAGGTAGATACGCAGTATTTT
>TRBJ2-6|NA|TRBV30|14|NA
CAWSRAGGANVLTF
TGTGCCTGGAGTAGGGCGGGCGGGGCCAACGTCCTGACTTTC
>TRBJ2-6|NA|TRBV6-5|12|NA
CASSYSGGVLTF
TGTGCCAGCAGTTACTCGGGAGGCGTCCTGACTTTC
>TRBJ1-2|NA|TRBV5-1|13|NA
CASSAGTNYGYTF
TGCGCCAGCAGCGCAGGAACTAACTATGGCTACACCTTC
>TRBJ1-4|NA|TRBV15|16|NA
CATSRTRDGGREKLFF
TGTGCCACCAGCAGAACCCGAGACGGGGGGCGCGAAAAACTGTTTTTT
>TRBJ1-5|NA|TRBV30|13|NA
CAWSPGVNQPQHF
TGTGCCTGGAGTCCAGGGGTCAATCAGCCCCAGCATTTT
>TRBJ2-2|NA|TRBV13|13|NA
CASSLEGGGELFF
TGTGCCAGCAGCTTAGAAGGGGGCGGGGAGCTGTTTTTT
>TRBJ2-1|NA|TRBV7-9|12|NA
CASSGRGDEQFF
TGTGCCAGCAGCGGGAGGGGGGATGAGCAGTTCTTC
>TRBJ1-1|TRBD1|TRBV6-4|14|NA
CASSPQGHGTEAFF
TGTGCCAGCAGTCCACAGGGGCACGGGACTGAAGCTTTCTTT
>TRBJ2-3|TRBD2|TRBV27|16|NA
CASSPTSGISTDTQYF
TGTGCCAGCAGTCCGACTAGCGGGATATCCACAGATACGCAGTATTTT
>TRBJ1-1|NA|TRBV4-1|16|NA
CASSQESRGGLTEAFF
TGCGCCAGCAGCCAAGAGTCCCGGGGGGGTCTGACTGAAGCTTTCTTT
>TRBJ1-5|NA|TRBV2|14|NA
CASRVQGIGQPQHF
TGTGCCAGCAGGGTACAGGGAATCGGTCAGCCCCAGCATTTT
>TRBJ2-3|NA|TRBV5-1|15|NA
CASSPEGPGVNTQYF
TGCGCCAGCAGCCCCGAGGGCCCTGGGGTTAATACGCAGTATTTT
>TRBJ2-7|NA|TRBV6-1|15|NA
CASSRSGTTTYEQYF
TGTGCCAGCAGCCGGTCCGGGACAACTACCTACGAGCAGTACTTC
>TRBJ1-4|NA|TRBV28|14|once
CASSGDAANEKLFF
TGTGCCAGCAGCGGGGATGCGGCTAATGAAAAACTGTTTTTT
>TRBJ1-4|NA|TRBV7-9|14|NA
CASSFRGRSEKLFF
TGTGCCAGCAGCTTTCGGGGAAGGAGTGAAAAACTGTTTTTT
>TRBJ1-2|NA|TRBV6-1|14|NA
CASSDLSRNYGYTF
TGTGCCAGCAGTGATCTGTCGCGCAACTATGGCTACACCTTC
>TRBJ2-5|NA|TRBV20-1|11|NA
CSASLVETQYF
TGCAGTGCTAGTCTAGTTGAGACCCAGTACTTC
>TRBJ1-5|NA|TRBV19|15|NA
CASSMNWGGVQPQHF
TGTGCCAGTAGTATGAATTGGGGGGGCGTCCAGCCCCAGCATTTT
>TRBJ1-5|NA|TRBV4-2|14|once
CASSQKMGLLPQHF
TGTGCCAGCAGCCAAAAAATGGGACTGTTGCCCCAGCATTTT
>TRBJ1-3|NA|TRBV11-2|13|NA
CASSHLRGNTIYF
TGTGCCAGCAGCCACCTACGGGGAAACACCATATATTTT
>TRBJ2-7|TRBD1|TRBV14|16|NA
CASSPFSTGTYYEQYF
TGTGCCAGCAGCCCTTTTTCGACAGGGACCTACTACGAGCAGTACTTC
>TRBJ1-5|NA|TRBV12-5|16|NA
CASGLTPGEVRQPQHF
TGTGCTAGTGGTTTAACGCCAGGGGAAGTTAGACAGCCCCAGCATTTT
>TRBJ1-5|NA|TRBV2|14|NA
CAGSEQYSNQPQHF
TGTGCCGGCAGTGAACAGTATAGCAATCAGCCCCAGCATTTT
>TRBJ2-1|NA|TRBV9|15|NA
CASSAGAASYNEQFF
TGTGCCAGCAGCGCGGGTGCGGCCTCCTACAATGAGCAGTTCTTC
>TRBJ2-1|NA|TRBV28|16|NA
CASNPPRGSFGNEQFF
TGTGCCAGCAATCCGCCGCGGGGTTCTTTTGGGAATGAGCAGTTCTTC
>TRBJ2-7|NA|TRBV5-1|14|NA
CASSLAISHYEQYF
TGCGCCAGCAGCTTGGCGATCAGTCACTACGAGCAGTACTTC
>TRBJ2-3|TRBD2|TRBV5-1|14|NA
CASRDSGGTDTQYF
TGCGCCAGCAGGGATAGCGGGGGGACAGATACGCAGTATTTT
>TRBJ2-3|TRBD1|TRBV29-1|15|NA
CSARGQAYSTDTQYF
TGCAGCGCCCGTGGACAGGCCTATAGCACAGATACGCAGTATTTT
>TRBJ2-3|TRBD1|TRBV5-5|17|NA
CASGVRGQGGYTDTQYF
TGTGCCAGCGGGGTTCGGGGACAGGGAGGGTACACAGATACGCAGTATTTT
>TRBJ1-2|TRBD1|TRBV5-6|13|NA
CASRRDRVYGYTF
TGTGCCAGCAGACGCGACAGGGTCTATGGCTACACCTTC
>TRBJ1-5|TRBD1|TRBV25-1|14|NA
CAIRDRVSNQPQHF
TGTGCCATCCGGGACAGGGTGAGCAATCAGCCCCAGCATTTT
>TRBJ2-7|TRBD1|TRBV18|15|NA
CASSPLGQVIYEQYF
TGTGCCAGCTCACCATTGGGACAGGTGATCTACGAGCAGTACTTC
>TRBJ2-1|NA|TRBV2|13|NA
CASSRGSYNEQFF
TGTGCCAGCAGTAGAGGGTCCTACAATGAGCAGTTCTTC
>TRBJ2-3|TRBD1|TRBV25-1|15|NA
CASSETTGSADTQYF
TGTGCCAGCAGTGAAACGACAGGGTCCGCAGATACGCAGTATTTT
>TRBJ2-1|NA|TRBV2|18|NA
CASTSERRVLIWVNEQFF
TGTGCCAGCACTTCCGAACGTCGGGTCCTGATCTGGGTCAATGAGCAGTTCTTC
>TRBJ2-5|NA|TRBV18|13|NA
CASSPPTRETQYF
TGTGCCAGCTCACCCCCTACTAGGGAGACCCAGTACTTC
>TRBJ1-2|NA|TRBV6-5|12|NA
CASLGGNYGYTF
TGTGCCAGCCTCGGGGGAAACTATGGCTACACCTTC
>TRBJ2-1|TRBD2|TRBV5-1|16|NA
CASSLGLAGVLSEQFF
TGCGCCAGCAGCTTGGGACTAGCGGGGGTGTTGTCTGAGCAGTTCTTC
>TRBJ1-2|NA|TRBV7-2|14|NA
CASSLAAGDYGYTF
TGTGCCAGCAGCTTAGCGGCAGGTGACTATGGCTACACCTTC